This TCR beta chain was sequenced during a study of blood T cell repertoires in COVID-19. As for the study in general: Sources were T cells, B-cell-depleted T cells, or PBMCs; the material itself was cDNA or gDNA.

This CDR3 is built from 18 residues. Unmatched junction bases numbered 10, after V lost 4 bases and J lost 4 bases. Looked up from germline, CDR1 is SGHRS and CDR2 is YFSETQ. Original handling: Counts of nucleated cells, estimated from reference gene primer amplification, were obtained. Measured with immunoSEQ multiplex PCR; TCRdb has only the in-frame clones, and not every one. Clone size and the V and J calls come from that table; the DNA yielded D and trimming. Here the sample spans about 300,000 clones, more than 75% being singletons. This TCR was recovered from a man in his 70s with acute or convalescent COVID-19. The V call is TRBV5-1, the J call TRBJ2-5, with TRBD2 matching 16 bases. Sequencing was carried out using peripheral blood. CDR3 coding DNA: TGCGCCAGCAGCGCCACGGGACTAGCGGGGGGGATGAGAGAGACCCAGTACTTC. Amino acids: CASSATGLAGGMRETQYF.